The rows below give T cell receptor beta chains drawn from one sample of a study of regulatory dendritic cells for organ transplantation. Antigen specificity for these receptors is unknown. Sequencing was performed with immunoSEQ multiplex PCR; in TCRdb, only in-frame clones are kept and a portion is missing. The table includes 15,000 to 20,000 clones, roughly four fifths detected once. The sample was memory CD4+ T cells from blood cultured with regulatory dendritic cells. Receptor source: a human donor in good health. Both conserved end residues are trimmed from each CDR3. The listing skips clone size in some rows; elsewhere it reads once, few, many or a size class.

clone size	V gene	J gene	CDR3 protein
few	TRBV6-5	TRBJ2-7	ASSRAGQGGYEQY
.	TRBV6-1	TRBJ1-2	ASSLTGDYGYT
.	TRBV7-2	TRBJ2-7	ASSLIVEANYEQY
.	TRBV4-3	TRBJ1-1	ASSQNLQGPVAF
.	TRBV5-4	TRBJ2-1	ASSLPGGMNNEQF
.	TRBV27	TRBJ1-5	ASRQGAYHGAQH
few	TRBV4-3	TRBJ2-3	ASSQDSGGFDYTQY
once	TRBV27	TRBJ2-2	ASSPRAGNTGELF
few	TRBV7-2	TRBJ1-5	ASSPNLGNQPQH
.	TRBV28	TRBJ1-1	ASSSTGTQGSTEAF
once	TRBV7-8	TRBJ2-5	ASSLSGGVQETQY
.	TRBV2	TRBJ1-1	ASSVREVVTEAF
.	TRBV4-2	TRBJ2-7	ASSQELTGAGFYEQY
once	TRBV30	TRBJ2-7	AWTGDLRAYEQY
few	TRBV5-1	TRBJ1-5	ASSLPWTGFQPQH
few	TRBV2	TRBJ1-5	ASSESGVDQPQH
.	TRBV7-8	TRBJ1-1	ASSQGQATEAF
.	TRBV4-2	TRBJ2-2	ASSQARLAGGPGELF
.	TRBV6-1	TRBJ1-2	ASRRRGSSEYGYT
once	TRBV2	TRBJ2-6	ATSYSSGANVLT
.	TRBV20-1	TRBJ2-3	SAKAGTAQY
.	TRBV18	TRBJ1-1	ASSPQPPITDTEAF
.	TRBV18	TRBJ2-5	ASSSQDSGRTQY
.	TRBV12-5	TRBJ2-1	ASGSGGYGEQF
few	TRBV4-2	TRBJ2-1	ASSQDPGGYNEQF